A selection of T cell receptor beta chains follows, all from one sample in a study of blood T cell repertoires in COVID-19. Produced via immunoSEQ multiplex PCR; TCRdb's table is partial and in-frame only. The table includes roughly 290,000 clones, around 91% detected once. Source material: peripheral blood. Every receptor here comes from a woman aged 55 to 70 with acute or convalescent COVID-19. Both conserved end residues are part of each CDR3. Fields, in order: D gene, V gene, clone size, J gene, CDR3 protein, CDR3 DNA. A D gene is named only where the DNA matches it firmly. Clone size is stated in some rows and not others, as once, few, many or a class when expanded.

NA	TRBV21-1	NA	TRBJ2-1	CASPYWDRGHNEQFF	TGTGCCAGCCCCTACTGGGACAGGGGGCACAATGAGCAGTTCTTC
TRBD1	TRBV9	NA	TRBJ2-1	CASSVGQGEYNEQFF	TGTGCCAGCAGCGTGGGACAGGGCGAATACAATGAGCAGTTCTTC
NA	TRBV19	NA	TRBJ2-7	CASNQGYEQYF	TGTGCCAGTAACCAGGGGTACGAGCAGTACTTC
TRBD1	TRBV5-1	NA	TRBJ2-2	CASKTGSNTGELFF	TGCGCCAGCAAGACAGGGTCGAACACCGGGGAGCTGTTTTTT
TRBD1	TRBV6-6	NA	TRBJ1-5	CASSSSNRGNNQPQHF	TGTGCCAGCAGTTCTTCCAACAGGGGGAACAATCAGCCCCAGCATTTT
NA	TRBV27	NA	TRBJ1-5	CASSLGGYSNQPQHF	TGTGCCAGCAGTTTAGGAGGCTATAGCAATCAGCCCCAGCATTTT
NA	TRBV4-3	NA	TRBJ2-2	CASSQATGGELFF	TGCGCCAGCAGCCAAGCGACGGGCGGGGAGCTGTTTTTT
NA	TRBV6-2/TRBV6-3	NA	TRBJ1-1	CASSYVYRDTEAFF	TGTGCCAGCAGTTACGTCTACAGAGACACTGAAGCTTTCTTT
NA	TRBV19	NA	TRBJ2-1	CASSIATTEQFF	TGTGCCAGTAGTATCGCGACAACCGAGCAGTTCTTC
NA	TRBV27	NA	TRBJ1-1	CASSWGRGLNTEAFF	TGTGCCAGCAGTTGGGGTAGGGGCCTGAACACTGAAGCTTTCTTT
TRBD2	TRBV7-6	NA	TRBJ2-3	CASSRKPGLAGERRDTQYF	TGTGCCAGCAGCAGAAAGCCGGGACTAGCGGGAGAAAGGAGAGATACGCAGTATTTT
NA	TRBV7-2	NA	TRBJ1-3	CASSLGRGVAVSGNTIYF	TGTGCCAGCAGCTTAGGTCGGGGGGTGGCCGTCTCTGGAAACACCATATATTTT
NA	TRBV6-5	NA	TRBJ1-1	CASSYLGTGTEAFF	TGTGCCAGCAGTTACCTTGGAACAGGGACTGAAGCTTTCTTT
NA	TRBV19	NA	TRBJ1-3	CASSIEVASGNTIYF	TGTGCCAGTAGTATTGAGGTGGCCTCTGGAAACACCATATATTTT
TRBD2	TRBV29-1	NA	TRBJ2-3	CSVGGSPTADTQYF	TGCAGCGTTGGCGGGAGTCCAACCGCAGATACGCAGTATTTT
NA	TRBV2	NA	TRBJ1-2	CASTQANYGYTF	TGTGCCAGCACCCAGGCAAACTATGGCTACACCTTC
TRBD1	TRBV29-1	NA	TRBJ2-2	CSGGQGANPTGELFF	TGCAGCGGTGGACAGGGGGCGAACCCCACCGGGGAGCTGTTTTTT
TRBD1	TRBV5-4	NA	TRBJ2-5	CASSPGTGRGQETQYF	TGTGCCAGCAGCCCGGGGACAGGGCGCGGGCAAGAGACCCAGTACTTC
TRBD2	TRBV7-3	NA	TRBJ2-1	CASSFYGGAVNEQFF	TGTGCCAGCAGCTTCTACGGGGGGGCCGTCAATGAGCAGTTCTTC
NA	TRBV7-3	NA	TRBJ1-1	CASSETLNTEAFF	TGTGCCAGCAGCGAAACACTGAACACTGAAGCTTTCTTT
TRBD1	TRBV9	NA	TRBJ1-2	CASSVSPDRGSGGYTF	TGTGCCAGCAGCGTATCGCCGGACAGGGGTAGTGGTGGCTACACCTTC
NA	TRBV21-1	NA	TRBJ1-5	CASSFQGPRQGRGDSNQPQHF	TGTGCCAGCAGCTTTCAGGGTCCACGACAGGGCCGCGGAGATAGCAATCAGCCCCAGCATTTT
TRBD1	TRBV3-1/TRBV3-2	NA	TRBJ1-1	CASSHHGGQQNTEAFF	TGTGCCAGCAGCCATCATGGGGGACAGCAGAACACTGAAGCTTTCTTT
NA	TRBV5-1	NA	TRBJ1-1	CASSLAGSSEAFF	TGCGCCAGCAGCTTGGCGGGTTCCAGTGAAGCTTTCTTT
TRBD1	TRBV23-1	NA	TRBJ1-3	CASSHSGQRYSGNTIYF	TGCGCCAGCAGTCACTCGGGACAGCGATACTCTGGAAACACCATATATTTT
TRBD1	TRBV28	once	TRBJ2-3	CASYLPGQGTDTQYF	TGTGCCAGTTACCTCCCGGGACAGGGGACAGATACGCAGTATTTT
NA	TRBV7-2	NA	TRBJ1-4	CASSLGAGLGEKLFF	TGTGCCAGCAGCTTAGGGGCAGGTTTGGGTGAAAAACTGTTTTTT
NA	TRBV5-1	NA	TRBJ2-5	CASSLGASANKETQYF	TGCGCCAGCAGCTTGGGCGCTAGCGCAAACAAAGAGACCCAGTACTTC
TRBD1	TRBV5-4	NA	TRBJ2-2	CASSIDRGQGFF	TGTGCCAGCAGCATCGACAGGGGGCAAGGGTTTTTT
TRBD1	TRBV3-1/TRBV3-2	NA	TRBJ1-6	CASSQVTGGGSPLHF	TGTGCCAGCAGCCAAGTGACAGGGGGAGGCTCACCCCTCCACTTT
NA	TRBV9	NA	TRBJ2-1	CASSPRRESNEQFF	TGTGCCAGCAGCCCCCGTCGGGAGAGTAATGAGCAGTTCTTC
NA	TRBV5-4	NA	TRBJ1-1	CASSKTGPASTEAFF	TGTGCCAGCAGCAAGACAGGCCCAGCCAGCACTGAAGCTTTCTTT
NA	TRBV30	NA	TRBJ2-7	CAWSIGGWMEQYF	TGTGCCTGGAGTATAGGAGGGTGGATGGAGCAGTACTTC
TRBD2	TRBV14	NA	TRBJ2-1	CASSPTEPTSEYNEQFF	TGTGCCAGCAGCCCGACGGAACCTACTAGCGAGTACAATGAGCAGTTCTTC
TRBD1	TRBV12-3/TRBV12-4	NA	TRBJ2-7	CASSSSTGGAQYF	TGTGCCAGCAGTTCCTCGACAGGGGGCGCACAGTACTTC
TRBD1	TRBV19	NA	TRBJ2-7	CASSRTGGTYEQYF	TGTGCCAGTAGCAGGACAGGGGGCACGTACGAGCAGTACTTC
NA	TRBV27	NA	TRBJ2-2	CASSFLNTGELFF	TGTGCCAGCAGTTTCCTAAACACCGGGGAGCTGTTTTTT
TRBD2	TRBV9	NA	TRBJ2-7	CASSATSGRGYEQYF	TGTGCCAGCAGCGCTACTAGCGGGAGAGGGTACGAGCAGTACTTC
TRBD1	TRBV7-8	NA	TRBJ1-4	CASSPNRGGSEKLFF	TGTGCCAGCAGCCCCAACAGGGGGGGAAGTGAAAAACTGTTTTTT
TRBD2	TRBV5-1	once	TRBJ2-1	CASSISGAHYNEQFF	TGCGCCAGCAGCATCAGCGGGGCTCACTACAATGAGCAGTTCTTC
NA	TRBV19	NA	TRBJ1-2	CASSMVGRRYGYTF	TGTGCCAGTAGTATGGTGGGCAGAAGGTATGGCTACACCTTC
TRBD2	TRBV24-1	NA	TRBJ2-3	CATSSGGLAGGSSTDTQYF	TGTGCCACCAGTAGTGGGGGACTAGCGGGAGGCTCAAGCACAGATACGCAGTATTTT
TRBD1	TRBV10-3	once	TRBJ1-1	CAISPGTQGEAFF	TGTGCCATCAGCCCGGGGACACAGGGGGAAGCTTTCTTT
NA	TRBV9	NA	TRBJ2-7	CASSYSDRDYEQYF	TGTGCCAGCAGCTATTCGGACAGAGACTACGAGCAGTACTTC
TRBD1	TRBV5-6	NA	TRBJ1-6	CASSLPGQGLDSPLHF	TGTGCCAGCAGCTTGCCAGGACAGGGGTTGGATTCACCCCTCCACTTT
TRBD1	TRBV3-1/TRBV3-2	NA	TRBJ2-3	CASSRRTGGVNGTDTQYF	TGTGCCAGCAGCCGGAGGACAGGGGGCGTGAACGGCACAGATACGCAGTATTTT
TRBD2	TRBV6-5	NA	TRBJ2-3	CASKTSGSPTDTQYF	TGTGCCAGCAAGACTAGCGGGAGTCCTACAGATACGCAGTATTTT
TRBD1	TRBV14	NA	TRBJ1-1	CASSQQGASNTEAFF	TGTGCCAGCAGCCAACAGGGGGCCTCCAACACTGAAGCTTTCTTT
TRBD1	TRBV6-5	NA	TRBJ1-5	CASNRDRDGQPQHF	TGTGCCAGCAATCGGGACAGGGATGGCCAGCCCCAGCATTTT
TRBD1	TRBV5-1	NA	TRBJ1-1	CASTDRGHAEAFF	TGCGCCAGTACGGACAGGGGCCACGCTGAAGCTTTCTTT
NA	TRBV2	NA	TRBJ2-1	CASLNGQRSYNEQFF	TGTGCCAGCTTGAATGGACAGCGATCCTACAATGAGCAGTTCTTC
NA	TRBV15	NA	TRBJ1-4	CATSRDRGSHEKLFF	TGTGCCACCAGCAGAGACAGGGGTTCGCATGAAAAACTGTTTTTT
NA	TRBV15	NA	TRBJ2-7	CATSNRAGRWEQYF	TGTGCCACCAGCAACCGAGCTGGGAGGTGGGAGCAGTACTTC
NA	TRBV5-6	NA	TRBJ2-3	CASSLSPAFSDTQYF	TGTGCCAGCTCCCTAAGTCCAGCGTTTTCAGATACGCAGTATTTT
TRBD1	TRBV4-3	NA	TRBJ2-3	CASSQGLQGITDTQYF	TGCGCCAGCAGCCAAGGCCTACAGGGGATTACAGATACGCAGTATTTT
TRBD1	TRBV20-1	NA	TRBJ1-6	CSASLGDRGSPLHF	TGCAGTGCTAGTTTAGGCGACAGGGGTTCACCCCTCCACTTT
TRBD1	TRBV18	NA	TRBJ2-1	CASSPNPGQGNEQFF	TGTGCCAGCTCACCTAATCCGGGACAGGGGAATGAGCAGTTCTTC